This T cell receptor beta chain emerged from a study of cytomegalovirus exposure and HLA in healthy donors. Looking at the study overall: A previous analysis identified approximately 120 million unique TCR beta sequences derived from 180 million or so T cells. Whole-study findings and limits: In an earlier analysis, most TCR beta V segments were productive about 87% or about 30% of the time.

For this clone: Its cognate antigen is unknown.

Researchers ran the PCR with 60 Vbeta and 13 Jbeta primers. The repertoire was sequenced with immunoSEQ multiplex PCR; TCRdb's copy has only in-frame clones and lacks some. The sample lists about 100,000 clones, over 70% occurring once. The J segment lost 11 bases and the V segment lost 8 bases, leaving 3 bases of the junction unmatched. This CDR3 comprises 12 residues. Germline V gives CDR1 SNHLY, CDR2 FYNNEI. The donors were healthy bone marrow donors. Donors showed nominal health when sampled, although they likely had unrecorded immune exposures. The material sequenced was PBMCs. J is TRBJ1-6 and V is TRBV2; 10 bases agree with TRBD1. This sequence was found in a man aged 30 to 45 in good health and CMV-seronegative. The CDR3 region is CASGTGVTPLHF. In nucleotides, the CDR3 is TGTGCCAGCGGGACAGGGGTTACACCCCTCCACTTT.